These 9 T cell receptor beta chains came from one sample sequenced in a study of T cell responses to AZD1222 COVID-19 vaccine. This table comes from immunoSEQ multiplex PCR, and its TCRdb copy is limited to in-frame clones, with some not included. The sample lists about 76,000 clones; approximately 80% were seen once. The material was peripheral blood, obtained 28 days after the second dose of the MenACWY control vaccine. These receptors originate from an adult who received the MenACWY meningococcal vaccine as a control.

The chain combines TRBV3-1 (or the pseudogene TRBV3-2) with TRBJ2-5; either TRBD1 or TRBD2 may fit D (5 bases each). Germline CDR1 LGHDT, CDR2 YNNKEL (reference sequence). Trimming stripped 4 bases from V and 0 bases from J, with 18 bases between. The CDR3 length is 17 residues. The CDR3 DNA follows: TGTGCCAGCAGCCCCCCTTGGGGCGGGCCCAACCAAGAGACCCAGTACTTC. This encodes CASSPPWGGPNQETQYF.

The chain employs TRBV14 and TRBJ2-3, with D possibly TRBD2 on 5 matching bases. CDR1 and CDR2 (germline): SGHDN, FVKESK. CDR3 length equals 11 residues. V dropped 5 bases and J dropped 9 bases, with 9 bases sitting between them. Written as DNA, the CDR3 is TGTGCCAGCAGCTTACTAGGGACGCAGTATTTT. The encoded protein is CASSLLGTQYF.

The rearrangement joins TRBV5-1 to TRBJ1-6; 9 positions agree with TRBD1. With V trimmed by 4 bases and J by 10 bases, 12 bases remained unmatched. This CDR3 is 16 amino acids long. Germline CDR1 is SGHRS and CDR2 is YFSETQ. The chain's CDR3 is CASSPGQGTSGSPLHF. CDR3 DNA: TGCGCCAGCAGCCCGGGACAGGGTACCTCGGGGTCACCCCTCCACTTT.

This clone was seen only a few times. This sequence joins TRBV28 and TRBJ2-3, with 8 bases that match TRBD2. Germline V gives CDR1 MDHEN, CDR2 SYDVKM. V trimming: 0 bases; J trimming: 3 bases; junction bases outside the gene matches: 17. This CDR3 comprises 20 residues. This CDR3 is CASSLWVGDSSGSWTDTQYF. DNA for the CDR3: TGTGCCAGCAGTTTATGGGTGGGGGACTCGAGCGGGAGTTGGACAGATACGCAGTATTTT.

This sequence joins TRBV12-3 or TRBV12-4 and TRBJ2-3; D might be TRBD2 (5 bases). This CDR3 is 12 amino acids long. With 3 bases removed from V and 11 bases from J, the gap between germline ends came to 12 bases. The chain's CDR3 is CASSFLRERQYF. As DNA, the CDR3 is TGTGCCAGCAGTTTCCTAAGGGAGAGGCAGTATTTT.

This clone was picked up a small number of times. This CDR3 reads CASSRPGQGRQTEAFF. CDR3 DNA: TGTGCCAGCAGCAGACCGGGACAGGGGAGACAAACTGAAGCTTTCTTT. The V gene is TRBV28, the J gene TRBJ1-1; 10 bases map to TRBD1. J lost 5 bases, V lost 6 bases, and 12 bases had no gene match. Per germline, CDR1 MDHEN and CDR2 SYDVKM. The CDR3 consists of 16 residues.

This clone was recorded only once. The chain joins TRBV29-1 to TRBJ2-1, with 7 bases that match TRBD2. Germline-derived CDR1 and CDR2 are SQVTM and ANQGSEA. Trimming removed 3 bases from V and 7 bases from J; junction bases left unmatched: 9. The CDR3 is 14 residues long. Here the CDR3 reads CSVDTWEGRNEQFF. The DNA of the CDR3 is TGCAGCGTTGATACGTGGGAGGGCCGAAATGAGCAGTTCTTC.

The CDR3 sequence: CATRDPRVRTEAFF. CDR3 bases: TGTGCCACCCGGGACCCCCGTGTAAGGACTGAAGCTTTCTTT. The chain couples TRBV2 to TRBJ1-1; possible D gene TRBD1, 5 bases. The CDR3 is 14 residues long. V was cut by 10 bases and J by 5 bases, with 20 bases left in between. Germline CDR1 reads SNHLY; CDR2 reads FYNNEI.

This clone was observed a few times. The chain recombines TRBV7-2 with TRBJ1-2; 7 nucleotides agree with TRBD1. The CDR3 has 17 amino acids. The V segment lost 3 bases and the J segment 4 bases; nucleotides outside the gene matches: 14. Germline assignment: CDR1 SGHTA and CDR2 FQGNSA. DNA for the CDR3: TGTGCCAGCAGCTTGACCCCCGGCCGACAGGGACTCTATGGCTACACCTTC. Its protein product is CASSLTPGRQGLYGYTF. Full variable domain (rest looked up from reference TRBV7-2 and TRBJ1-2): GAGVSQSPSNKVTEKGKDVELRCDPISGHTALYWYRQSLGQGLEFLIYFQGNSAPDKSGLPSDRFSAERTGGSVSTLTIQRTQQEDSAVYLCASSLTPGRQGLYGYTFGSGTRLTVV.